The 12 T cell receptor beta chains below come from one sample, sequenced in a study of long-term antiretroviral therapy in people with HIV. It was version v3.0 of the immunoSEQ assay that was run at survey level. Sequencing used immunoSEQ multiplex PCR; TCRdb keeps in-frame clones, though not all of them. Of some 24,000 clones listed, approximately 77% were seen once; the top ten hold 5.5% to 6%. The sequenced sample was unsorted PBMCs, obtained 4.4 years after starting antiretroviral therapy. All receptors derive from a man under 40 with HIV.

The rearrangement uses TRBV28 and TRBJ2-7; possibly TRBD1 or TRBD2 for D (5 bases each). Trimming took off 6 bases at V and 2 bases at J, with 20 bases between the two ends. The CDR3 has 16 residues. Germline V lookup: CDR1 MDHEN, CDR2 SYDVKM. As DNA, the CDR3 is TGTGCCAGCAGGCCAGGCTATCGAGGGGCCGCCTACGAGCAGTACTTC. It translates to CASRPGYRGAAYEQYF.

The CDR3 DNA sequence: TGTGCCAGCTCTCCGGAACAGGGGGCGCGTGCCGGGGAGCTGTTTTTT. It yields the protein CASSPEQGARAGELFF. The V and J genes are TRBV18 and TRBJ2-2; 9 positions match TRBD1. Germline loops: CDR1 KGHSH, CDR2 LQKENI. CDR3 length: 16 residues. V lost 6 bases to trimming and J lost 6 bases; unmatched junction nucleotides: 11.

The chain is built from TRBV12-5 and TRBJ1-1; D ambiguous. CDR1 is LGHNT and CDR2 is FRNRAP in the germline V gene. CDR3 length: 11 amino acids. V lost 5 bases, J lost 9 bases, and 10 bases lay in between. The CDR3 here is CASGPPSQAFF. CDR3 nucleotide sequence: TGTGCTAGTGGTCCCCCCTCGCAAGCTTTCTTT.

The gene calls are TRBV5-1 and TRBJ1-1; 8 positions agree with TRBD1. This CDR3 contains 15 residues. The trim removed 0 bases at V and 8 bases at J, leaving 9 bases unmatched. Looked up from germline, CDR1 is SGHRS and CDR2 is YFSETQ. In nucleotides, the CDR3 is TGCGCCAGCAGCTTGGATGGCAGGGGGCAGGGGGAAGCTTTCTTT. It codes for CASSLDGRGQGEAFF.

The chain is built from TRBV6-1 and TRBJ1-1, with D possibly matching TRBD1 (5 bases). The CDR3 spans 13 residues. Trimming took off 5 bases at V and 3 bases at J, with 10 bases between the two ends. CDR1 is MNHNS and CDR2 is SASEGT in the germline V gene. CDR3 bases: TGTGCCAGCAGTCCAGGGAGGTACACTGAAGCTTTCTTT. This translates into CASSPGRYTEAFF.

This clone was counted once. The chain links TRBV6-5 to TRBJ1-1; 7 nucleotides line up with TRBD1. The CDR3 covers 13 residues. V lost 2 bases and J lost 6; bases outside the gene matches: 3. The germline CDR1 and CDR2 sequences are MNHEY and SVGAGI. CDR3 DNA: TGTGCCAGCAGTTACGTCGACAGGGCTGAAGCTTTCTTT. Protein sequence: CASSYVDRAEAFF.

In this sample, this clone turned up once. The chain couples TRBV5-1 to TRBJ2-1; D is perhaps TRBD1 or TRBD2 (7 bases each). Germline CDR1 SGHRS, CDR2 YFSETQ. Trimming took 3 bases from V and 9 from J, leaving 19 bases between them. The CDR3 is made up of 15 amino acids. CDR3 DNA sequence: TGCGCCAGCAGCTCTGGACTAGGGACAGATAGTGAGCAGTTCTTC. It encodes CASSSGLGTDSEQFF.

The chain uses TRBV28 and TRBJ2-1; 9 bases line up with TRBD2. The CDR3 has 21 amino acids. Germline trimming cut 3 bases from V and 11 bases from J; bases unmatched to any gene: 29. Germline V gene sequence: CDR1 MDHEN, CDR2 SYDVKM. The DNA of the CDR3 is TGTGCCAGCAGTTTGAGGGTCGGATCTGTAAGGGGGCGGGAGGGGCCCGCGAAGCAGTTCTTC. It codes for CASSLRVGSVRGREGPAKQFF.

The chain combines TRBV7-9 with TRBJ1-4; perhaps TRBD1 as D (6 bases). Germline V gene lookup returns CDR1 SEHNR and CDR2 FQNEAQ (reference sequence). The CDR3 totals 13 residues. The V gene lost 5 bases and the J gene lost 5 bases, with 9 bases spanning the gap. Here the CDR3 reads CASSQGRNEKLFF. In nucleotides, the CDR3 is TGTGCCAGCAGCCAGGGGAGAAATGAAAAACTGTTTTTT.

V and J are TRBV14 and TRBJ1-3; D is ambiguous. V lost 2 bases to trimming and J lost 2 bases, with 4 bases between them. Germline CDR1 is SGHDN and CDR2 is FVKESK. The CDR3 totals 13 residues. The CDR3 loop is CASSQLTGNTIYF. The DNA for the CDR3 is TGTGCCAGCAGCCAACTTACTGGAAACACCATATATTTT.

The chain couples TRBV19 to TRBJ2-2, with TRBD1 as a possible D gene (5 bases). There are 11 residues in the CDR3. CDR1 and CDR2 from the germline V gene are LNHDA and SQIVND (reference sequence). Trimming shortened V by 5 bases and J by 14 bases, and 12 bases separated the two germline ends. CDR3 loop: CASSWGSLLFF. The CDR3 nucleotides are TGTGCCAGTAGTTGGGGCAGCTTACTGTTTTTT.

The chain joins TRBV5-1 to TRBJ1-1, with D unclear. The CDR3 is made up of 13 amino acids. V lost 7 bases to trimming and J lost 0 bases, with 10 bases between them. Germline V lookup: CDR1 SGHRS, CDR2 YFSETQ. This CDR3 is CASATRLNTEAFF. CDR3 coding DNA: TGCGCCAGCGCGACAAGATTGAACACTGAAGCTTTCTTT.